This T cell receptor (beta chain) was identified during a study of CXCR3-negative and CXCR3-positive naive CD8 T cells. CDR3 length: 16 residues. Germline CDR1 SGHTA, CDR2 FQGNSA. 5' RACE with UMI labels generated the TRB cDNA libraries. After re-calling the 5' RACE reads, TCRdb lists one entry per CDR3 protein, DNA absent. Recorded here are over 100,000 distinct CDR3 sequences; the top ten clones represent about 0.44%. Source material: naive CXCR3- CD8+ T cells from blood. Noted subset: CD45RO-CCR7+CD27+CD95- naive CD8+ T cells lacking CXCR3 (TNR3-). The gene calls are TRBV7-2 and TRBJ2-7. The sequence came from a human donor in good health. Some clones in this sample may be carry-over from other donors' samples. The CDR3 here is CASTQAITTFGYEQYF.